These T cell receptor beta chains were read from a single sample in a study of CD4 and CD8 cells across lung adenocarcinoma regions. TCRdb used MiXCR to reprocess the PCR reads, holding one entry per CDR3 protein. The sample consists of approximately 18,000 distinct CDR3 sequences, roughly half of them appearing once. Sequences were obtained from CD8+ T cells from the center of a lung tumor. The receptors were sampled from a female donor with lung adenocarcinoma. The CD4 and CD8 labels of this study may be unreliable. The CDR3 runs from the conserved cysteine through the conserved F or W. The D gene is left open where the match is weak. Size is stated for part of the rows, as once, few or many counts, or as a class when the clone is expanded.

V	size	D	J	CDR3	DNA
TRBV6-1	medium-sized	.	TRBJ2-5	CASRSDSETQYF	TGTGCCAGCAGGTCTGATTCGGAGACCCAGTACTTC
TRBV6-1	medium-sized	.	TRBJ1-1	CASSPRGAGGEAFF	TGTGCCAGCAGTCCCCGGGGGGCAGGAGGTGAAGCTTTCTTT
TRBV29-1	.	.	TRBJ2-5	CSPVAGETQYF	TGCAGCCCTGTGGCCGGGGAGACCCAGTACTTC
TRBV27	.	.	TRBJ2-1	CASSLSGGTYNEQFF	TGTGCCAGCAGTTTAAGTGGAGGGACCTACAATGAGCAGTTCTTC
TRBV27	.	.	TRBJ2-4	CASRRGHIQYF	TGTGCCAGCCGCCGGGGACACATTCAGTACTTC
TRBV10-1	once	.	TRBJ2-2	CASRGRTGELFF	TGCGCCAGCAGGGGAAGGACCGGGGAGCTGTTTTTT
TRBV7-8	few	.	TRBJ2-1	CASSLDSREGQYYNEQFF	TGTGCCAGCAGCTTAGATTCTCGGGAGGGACAGTACTACAATGAGCAGTTCTTC
TRBV6-1	few	.	TRBJ2-1	CASSRWIGDNEQFF	TGTGCCAGCAGTCGATGGATAGGGGACAATGAGCAGTTCTTC
TRBV25-1	medium-sized	TRBD1	TRBJ2-1	CASSEFQGAAYNEQFF	TGTGCCAGCAGTGAATTTCAGGGGGCGGCCTACAATGAGCAGTTCTTC
TRBV27	.	TRBD1	TRBJ1-1	CASSTQGRTEAFF	TGTGCCAGCAGTACACAGGGGCGCACTGAAGCTTTCTTT
TRBV28	once	TRBD1	TRBJ2-5	CASFRQGGQETQYF	TGTGCCAGCTTCAGACAGGGCGGGCAAGAGACCCAGTACTTC
TRBV7-2	few	.	TRBJ2-1	CASSLDVYEQFF	TGTGCCAGCAGCTTAGACGTCTACGAGCAGTTCTTC
TRBV6-1	.	.	TRBJ1-1	CASSAHPGAEAFF	TGTGCCAGCAGTGCCCACCCGGGGGCTGAAGCTTTCTTT
TRBV6-1	.	.	TRBJ1-5	CASRQVNNQPQHF	TGTGCCAGCAGACAGGTGAACAATCAGCCCCAGCATTTT
TRBV4-1	.	TRBD2	TRBJ2-1	CASSPSAGGSGEQFF	TGCGCCAGCAGCCCGTCGGCGGGAGGGTCTGGTGAGCAGTTCTTC
TRBV12-3/TRBV12-4	few	.	TRBJ2-4	CASSPDRAKNIQYF	TGTGCCAGCAGCCCAGACAGGGCCAAAAACATTCAGTACTTC
TRBV6-1	medium-sized	.	TRBJ2-1	CASSEAFGGEQFF	TGTGCCAGCAGTGAAGCGTTCGGGGGTGAGCAGTTCTTC
TRBV6-1	many	.	TRBJ1-5	CASSLQVRQPQHF	TGTGCCAGCAGCCTACAGGTTCGTCAGCCCCAGCATTTT
TRBV27	.	.	TRBJ2-7	CASSNRVSHEQYF	TGTGCCAGCAGTAACAGGGTTTCCCACGAGCAGTACTTC
TRBV27	.	.	TRBJ2-5	CAGTGARDQDTQYF	TGTGCGGGGACTGGGGCGCGGGACCAAGATACCCAGTACTTC
TRBV6-5	medium-sized	.	TRBJ2-2	CASSYSDLNTGELFF	TGTGCCAGCAGTTACTCTGACTTGAACACCGGGGAGCTGTTTTTT
TRBV12-3/TRBV12-4	many	.	TRBJ2-3	CASSWKDTQYF	TGTGCCAGCAGTTGGAAAGATACGCAGTATTTT
TRBV6-5	few	.	TRBJ2-1	CASSFDPYNEQFF	TGTGCCAGCAGTTTTGATCCCTACAATGAGCAGTTCTTC
TRBV6-1	many	.	TRBJ1-2	CASSTGGLNHYGYTF	TGTGCCAGCAGTACCGGGGGACTGAACCACTATGGCTACACCTTC
TRBV11-2	many	.	TRBJ1-2	CASSSWGDYGYTF	TGTGCCAGCAGCTCTTGGGGGGACTATGGCTACACCTTC
TRBV4-1	many	.	TRBJ2-1	CASSQGVYNEQFF	TGCGCCAGCAGCCAGGGGGTCTACAATGAGCAGTTCTTC
TRBV27	.	TRBD2	TRBJ2-7	CASRPSGSGAYEQYF	TGTGCCAGCCGACCTAGCGGCTCCGGGGCCTACGAGCAGTACTTC
TRBV6-1	many	.	TRBJ2-1	CASSEALQGITYNEQFF	TGTGCCAGCAGTGAAGCGCTCCAGGGGATAACCTACAATGAGCAGTTCTTC
TRBV5-1	many	.	TRBJ2-1	CASHTGDWGSYNEQFF	TGCGCCAGCCACACGGGGGATTGGGGCTCCTACAATGAGCAGTTCTTC
TRBV6-5	.	.	TRBJ1-2	CASSYLDVSLRLGYGYTF	TGTGCCAGCAGTTACCTGGACGTCTCCCTGCGGTTGGGCTATGGCTACACCTTC
TRBV25-1	.	TRBD2	TRBJ2-1	CASRRAGGAYNEQFF	TGTGCCAGCAGAAGAGCGGGAGGAGCCTACAATGAGCAGTTCTTC
TRBV5-5	few	.	TRBJ2-1	CASTRNNEQFF	TGTGCCAGCACCCGGAACAATGAGCAGTTCTTC
TRBV11-2	few	.	TRBJ2-3	CASSLEERVDTQYF	TGTGCCAGCAGCTTAGAAGAGCGGGTAGATACGCAGTATTTT
TRBV6-1	once	.	TRBJ2-7	CASKLDPGTVYEQYF	TGTGCCAGCAAGCTAGACCCCGGGACTGTATACGAGCAGTACTTC
TRBV5-4	.	.	TRBJ1-2	CASSSGRDSKGYGYTF	TGTGCCAGCAGCTCGGGGCGGGACTCAAAAGGGTATGGCTACACCTTC
TRBV10-1	.	.	TRBJ2-1	CASSTGASYNEQFF	TGCGCCAGCAGTACCGGGGCTAGCTACAATGAGCAGTTCTTC
TRBV6-5	.	.	TRBJ2-3	CASRYRGSNTGTQYF	TGTGCCAGCCGCTACCGCGGTTCGAACACAGGTACGCAGTATTTT
TRBV9	few	.	TRBJ2-2	CASSVGGQGAGELFF	TGTGCCAGCAGCGTAGGGGGTCAGGGAGCCGGGGAGCTGTTTTTT
TRBV6-1	.	.	TRBJ2-5	CASSRGLGGGDQETQYF	TGTGCCAGTAGTCGGGGACTCGGGGGCGGTGACCAAGAGACGCAGTACTTT
TRBV6-5	.	.	TRBJ2-5	CASSYSRPRGEETQYF	TGTGCCAGCAGTTACTCGAGACCCAGGGGAGAAGAGACCCAGTACTTC
TRBV7-8	few	.	TRBJ2-7	CASTSRLGSSSYEQYF	TGTGCCAGCACCTCACGACTAGGTTCAAGCTCCTACGAGCAGTACTTC
TRBV6-1	.	TRBD1	TRBJ1-1	CASSSTGTGDTEAFF	TGTGCCAGCAGCTCCACCGGGACAGGGGACACTGAAGCTTTCTTT
TRBV6-1	.	TRBD1	TRBJ2-7	CASSREQGSYNTQYF	TGTGCCAGCAGTAGGGAACAGGGGAGCTACAATACGCAGTACTTC
TRBV3-1	.	TRBD2	TRBJ2-3	CASSPYRLASSTDTQYF	TGTGCCAGCAGCCCCTATCGACTAGCGTCGAGCACAGATACGCAGTATTTT
TRBV27	.	.	TRBJ2-4	CASSSWGESAKDMQYF	TGTGCGAGCAGCTCTTGGGGGGAAAGTGCCAAAGATATGCAGTACTTC
TRBV6-5	few	.	TRBJ1-5	CASSWGQGNQPQHF	TGTGCCAGCAGTTGGGGGCAAGGCAATCAGCCCCAGCATTTT
TRBV6-2/TRBV6-3	.	.	TRBJ2-7	CASREGGRVRFTDTQYF	TGTGCCAGCAGAGAGGGTGGGCGGGTCCGTTTCACAGATACGCAGTACTTC
TRBV5-1	many	.	TRBJ2-5	CASSFTGGGLQETQYF	TGCGCCAGCAGCTTCACAGGAGGGGGTCTCCAAGAGACCCAGTACTTC